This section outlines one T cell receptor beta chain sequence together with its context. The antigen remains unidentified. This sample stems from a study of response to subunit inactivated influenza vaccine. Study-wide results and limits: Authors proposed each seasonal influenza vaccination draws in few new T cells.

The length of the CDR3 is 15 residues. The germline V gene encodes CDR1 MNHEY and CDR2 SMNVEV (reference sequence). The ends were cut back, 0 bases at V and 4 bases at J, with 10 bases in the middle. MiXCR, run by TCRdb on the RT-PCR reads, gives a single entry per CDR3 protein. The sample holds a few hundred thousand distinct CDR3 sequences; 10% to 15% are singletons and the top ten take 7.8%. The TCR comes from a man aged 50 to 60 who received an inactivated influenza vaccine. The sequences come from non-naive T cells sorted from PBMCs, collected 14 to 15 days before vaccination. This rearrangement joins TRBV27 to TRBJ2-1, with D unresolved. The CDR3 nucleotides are TGTGCCAGCAGTTTATCCCCGAACACATACAATGAGCAGTTCTTC. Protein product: CASSLSPNTYNEQFF.